Listed below are T cell receptor beta chains from one sample, sequenced in a study of T cell repertoires in cytomegalovirus infection. The antigens for these receptors are not known. TCRdb re-called the reads through MiXCR, storing one row per CDR3 protein. The sample contains around 99,000 distinct CDR3 sequences, about 30% of which appear only once. The material was CD8+ T cells from cultured PBMCs, obtained from culture after CMV antigen stimulation. The source is a human donor in good health (CMV status not recorded). Some clones in this sample may be carry-over from other donors' samples. The CDR3 runs from the conserved cysteine through the conserved F or W. A D gene is named only where the DNA matches it firmly. Size is omitted from some rows. Given values are once, few, many or a class for expanded clones.

j_gene: TRBJ1-3
d_gene: TRBD1
abundance: few
v_gene: TRBV6-6
CDR3nt: TGTGCCAGCAGTTACTATCCGGGACAGGGTCACTCTGGAAACACCATATATTTT
CDR3aa: CASSYYPGQGHSGNTIYF

j_gene: TRBJ1-5
d_gene: TRBD1
abundance: few
v_gene: TRBV6-6
CDR3nt: TGTGCCAGCAGTTACTCCCACAGGGGGCTTCAGCCCCAGCATTTT
CDR3aa: CASSYSHRGLQPQHF

j_gene: TRBJ1-1
d_gene: TRBD1
abundance: .
v_gene: TRBV5-1
CDR3nt: TGCGCCAGCAGCTGGTGGGGGCCCGACAGGGGGAACACTGAAGCTTTCTTT
CDR3aa: CASSWWGPDRGNTEAFF

j_gene: TRBJ1-4
d_gene: .
abundance: few
v_gene: TRBV11-2
CDR3nt: TGTGCCAGCAGCAAACTGGGAGGGGCCTGGGAAAAACTGTTTTTT
CDR3aa: CASSKLGGAWEKLFF

j_gene: TRBJ2-7
d_gene: TRBD1
abundance: once
v_gene: TRBV7-7
CDR3nt: TGTGCCAGCAGCTTAGGTCCAGGACAGGGCTACGAGCAGTACTTC
CDR3aa: CASSLGPGQGYEQYF

j_gene: TRBJ1-3
d_gene: TRBD1
abundance: .
v_gene: TRBV4-1
CDR3nt: TGCGCCAGCAGCCAAGATTTGGTCAGGGGGCTAGGAAACACCATATATTTT
CDR3aa: CASSQDLVRGLGNTIYF

j_gene: TRBJ1-1
d_gene: .
abundance: .
v_gene: TRBV19
CDR3nt: TGTGCCAGTAGTATAATAGTCGGTGAAGCTTTCTTT
CDR3aa: CASSIIVGEAFF

j_gene: TRBJ2-2
d_gene: .
abundance: .
v_gene: TRBV6-5
CDR3nt: TGTGCCAGCAGTTACCCAGTCGGGGAGCTGTTTTTT
CDR3aa: CASSYPVGELFF

j_gene: TRBJ2-4
d_gene: TRBD2
abundance: many
v_gene: TRBV7-9
CDR3nt: TGTGCCAGCAGCCAGATGACTAGCGGGGGGAAAAACATTCAGTACTTC
CDR3aa: CASSQMTSGGKNIQYF

j_gene: TRBJ1-1
d_gene: TRBD1
abundance: once
v_gene: TRBV24-1
CDR3nt: TGTGCCACCAGTGATCCCTGGACAGGGGAAGCTTTCTTT
CDR3aa: CATSDPWTGEAFF

j_gene: TRBJ2-3
d_gene: .
abundance: few
v_gene: TRBV29-1
CDR3nt: TGCAGCGTTGAACGGAAGGCGGTAGTCACAGATACGCAGTATTTT
CDR3aa: CSVERKAVVTDTQYF

j_gene: TRBJ2-5
d_gene: TRBD2
abundance: .
v_gene: TRBV5-5
CDR3nt: TGTGCCAGCAGCTTCGAGGGTAGCGGGAGCCAAGAGACCCAGTACTTC
CDR3aa: CASSFEGSGSQETQYF

j_gene: TRBJ2-2
d_gene: TRBD1
abundance: few
v_gene: TRBV7-9
CDR3nt: TGTGCCAGCAGTTCCAACACCGGGACAGGGCAAGTTACCGGGGAGCTGTTTTTT
CDR3aa: CASSSNTGTGQVTGELFF

j_gene: TRBJ2-7
d_gene: .
abundance: .
v_gene: TRBV5-1
CDR3nt: TGCGCCAGCAGCTTGCGGCAGGGGCCCTCCTACGAGCAGTACTTC
CDR3aa: CASSLRQGPSYEQYF

j_gene: TRBJ2-2
d_gene: TRBD2
abundance: few
v_gene: TRBV2
CDR3nt: TGTGCCAGCAGGGCAGGACTAGACTCCAAGGGGGAGCTGTTTTTT
CDR3aa: CASRAGLDSKGELFF

j_gene: TRBJ2-2
d_gene: TRBD1
abundance: .
v_gene: TRBV7-4
CDR3nt: TGTGCCAGCAGCCTCAAGACGGGACAGCCGCTCACCGGGGAGCTGTTTTTT
CDR3aa: CASSLKTGQPLTGELFF

j_gene: TRBJ2-7
d_gene: TRBD2
abundance: many
v_gene: TRBV7-6
CDR3nt: TGTGCCAGCAGCTTCGGCGGGGGGCTCGGCTACGAGCAGTACTTC
CDR3aa: CASSFGGGLGYEQYF

j_gene: TRBJ1-4
d_gene: TRBD1
abundance: many
v_gene: TRBV7-8
CDR3nt: TGTGCCAGCAGCTTAGGGGACAGATCGGTGACACTTAATGAAAAACTGTTTTTT
CDR3aa: CASSLGDRSVTLNEKLFF

j_gene: TRBJ1-2
d_gene: .
abundance: .
v_gene: TRBV9
CDR3nt: TGTGCCAGCAGCGTGGACACATGGCACTATGGCTACACCTTC
CDR3aa: CASSVDTWHYGYTF

j_gene: TRBJ1-1
d_gene: .
abundance: few
v_gene: TRBV27
CDR3nt: TGTGCCAGCAGTTTATTCGCCGGTTCGGGTGATGAAGCTTTCTTT
CDR3aa: CASSLFAGSGDEAFF

j_gene: TRBJ1-2
d_gene: TRBD1
abundance: .
v_gene: TRBV19
CDR3nt: TGTGCCAGTAGTATTTCCGCAGGGGGAGGAAGTGGCTACACCTTC
CDR3aa: CASSISAGGGSGYTF

j_gene: TRBJ2-1
d_gene: .
abundance: .
v_gene: TRBV6-5
CDR3nt: TGTGCCAGCAGTTACTCGATGGGGAACGAGCAGTTCTTC
CDR3aa: CASSYSMGNEQFF

j_gene: TRBJ1-2
d_gene: .
abundance: .
v_gene: TRBV19
CDR3nt: TGTGCCAGTAGTATTCCCCAGTCGTATGGCTACACCTTC
CDR3aa: CASSIPQSYGYTF

j_gene: TRBJ1-2
d_gene: .
abundance: once
v_gene: TRBV6-5
CDR3nt: TGTGCCAGCAGTTCCTCCCAGGGGAACTATGGCTACACCTTC
CDR3aa: CASSSSQGNYGYTF

j_gene: TRBJ2-2
d_gene: .
abundance: .
v_gene: TRBV19
CDR3nt: TGTGCCAGTAGTATCGGGACCGGGGAGCTGTTTTTT
CDR3aa: CASSIGTGELFF

j_gene: TRBJ1-2
d_gene: TRBD1
abundance: .
v_gene: TRBV2
CDR3nt: TGTGCCAGCAGAGCAGGGGGAACCGGCTACACCTTC
CDR3aa: CASRAGGTGYTF

j_gene: TRBJ1-3
d_gene: .
abundance: .
v_gene: TRBV12-3/TRBV12-4
CDR3nt: TGTGCCAGCAGCGGACAGATTTTCTCTGGAAACACCATATATTTT
CDR3aa: CASSGQIFSGNTIYF

j_gene: TRBJ1-1
d_gene: .
abundance: once
v_gene: TRBV18
CDR3nt: TGTGCCAGCAACCCTCGGGAGATTGGGGCCAACACTGAAGCTTTCTTT
CDR3aa: CASNPREIGANTEAFF

j_gene: TRBJ2-1
d_gene: TRBD2
abundance: many
v_gene: TRBV5-4
CDR3nt: TGTGCCAGCAGCTTGTACCTAGCGGACAATGAGCAGTTCTTC
CDR3aa: CASSLYLADNEQFF

j_gene: TRBJ1-6
d_gene: .
abundance: .
v_gene: TRBV28
CDR3nt: TGTGCCACCACCCAAAGCTCCTATAATTCACCCCTCCACTTT
CDR3aa: CATTQSSYNSPLHF

j_gene: TRBJ1-2
d_gene: .
abundance: few
v_gene: TRBV12-3/TRBV12-4
CDR3nt: TGTGCCAGCAGTTTAGACAATAACTATGGCTACACCTTC
CDR3aa: CASSLDNNYGYTF

j_gene: TRBJ2-5
d_gene: TRBD1
abundance: many
v_gene: TRBV10-3
CDR3nt: TGTGCCATCAGTGAAAACAGGGGAGAAGAGACCCAGTACTTC
CDR3aa: CAISENRGEETQYF

j_gene: TRBJ1-2
d_gene: TRBD1
abundance: few
v_gene: TRBV2
CDR3nt: TGTGCCAGCAGTGAACATAGGACAGGGGGCGATGGCTACACCTTC
CDR3aa: CASSEHRTGGDGYTF

j_gene: TRBJ2-3
d_gene: .
abundance: few
v_gene: TRBV29-1
CDR3nt: TGCAGCGTTGGGTTCGGGGTGGATACGCAGTATTTT
CDR3aa: CSVGFGVDTQYF

j_gene: TRBJ1-4
d_gene: TRBD1
abundance: once
v_gene: TRBV5-5
CDR3nt: TGTGCCAGCAGCTTGGATTGGGACAGCGCTGAAAAACTGTTTTTT
CDR3aa: CASSLDWDSAEKLFF

j_gene: TRBJ2-1
d_gene: .
abundance: .
v_gene: TRBV4-2
CDR3nt: TGTGCCAGCAGCCAAGATACAGGGTGGGGGATGCGCAATGAGCAGTTCTTC
CDR3aa: CASSQDTGWGMRNEQFF

j_gene: TRBJ1-1
d_gene: .
abundance: .
v_gene: TRBV5-1
CDR3nt: TGCGCCAGCAGCCTGTCCCTCGGACAGAACACTGAAGCTTTCTTT
CDR3aa: CASSLSLGQNTEAFF

j_gene: TRBJ1-1
d_gene: .
abundance: few
v_gene: TRBV11-2
CDR3nt: TGTGCCAGCAGCTTAGGACAGCTTGAAGCTTTCTTT
CDR3aa: CASSLGQLEAFF

j_gene: TRBJ2-1
d_gene: .
abundance: few
v_gene: TRBV7-6
CDR3nt: TGTGCCAGCAGCTTAGGGCCGGGGGAAGAGCAGTTCTTC
CDR3aa: CASSLGPGEEQFF

j_gene: TRBJ1-1
d_gene: .
abundance: .
v_gene: TRBV28
CDR3nt: TGTGCCAGCAGTTTATTACAATACACTGAAGCTTTCTTT
CDR3aa: CASSLLQYTEAFF